A single sample gave rise to the 17 T cell receptor beta chains below, sequenced in a study of cytomegalovirus exposure and HLA in healthy donors. The PCR contained 60 Vbeta and 13 Jbeta primers. Repertoires were generated with immunoSEQ multiplex PCR, while TCRdb's copy carries only in-frame clones and drops some. This table has approximately 140,000 clones, 70% to 75% appearing once. Sequenced input: PBMCs. The receptors stem from a woman aged 40-49 years in good health and CMV-seronegative.

The genes are TRBV5-4 and TRBJ1-6; unclear D gene. In germline, CDR1 is SGHNT, CDR2 YYREEE (reference sequence). This CDR3 is built from 17 residues. The V and J ends lost 1 base and 5 bases respectively, with 16 bases between them. This CDR3 reads CASSLILGGRNNSPLHF. The CDR3 nucleotides read TGTGCCAGCAGCTTGATTCTGGGAGGAAGAAATAATTCACCCCTCCACTTT.

This clone was detected only once. The chain recombines TRBV27 with TRBJ1-4, with 11 positions matching TRBD1. The CDR3 is 15 residues long. CDR1 is MNHEY and CDR2 is SMNVEV in the germline V gene (reference sequence). The junction had 5 bases not matched to a gene; V was cut back by 5 bases and J by 6 bases. CDR3 protein: CASSRWGQGDEKLFF. The CDR3, as DNA: TGTGCCAGCAGTCGCTGGGGACAGGGGGATGAAAAACTGTTTTTT.

The chain recombines TRBV10-3 with TRBJ1-3; D gene uncertain. The CDR3 extends over 16 amino acids. Trimming cost V 2 bases and J 0 bases, with 11 bases left between them. Germline CDR1 ENHRY, CDR2 SYGVKD. The CDR3 loop reads CAISELGRLSGNTIYF. In DNA form, the CDR3 reads TGTGCCATCAGTGAGCTGGGCAGGCTCTCTGGAAACACCATATATTTT.

This clone has more than one count but fewer than ten. This chain links TRBV29-1 with TRBJ1-1; D not certain. The CDR3 is made up of 13 amino acids. The germline V and J ends were trimmed by 8 bases and 2 bases, with 15 bases remaining between them. Germline lookup yields CDR1 SQVTM and CDR2 ANQGSEA. CDR3 bases: TGCAGCTCCCGTGGGCGATTCAACACTGAAGCTTTCTTT. Translated: CSSRGRFNTEAFF.

The V call is TRBV5-1, the J call TRBJ2-2, with D possibly TRBD1 on 5 matching bases. CDR1 is SGHRS and CDR2 is YFSETQ in the germline V gene. V lost 4 bases and J lost 6, with 13 bases in between. This CDR3 region has 14 residues. CDR3 in DNA: TGCGCCAGCAGCGACACAGGATCCCCCGGGGAGCTGTTTTTT. As protein: CASSDTGSPGELFF.

The chain has TRBV9 and TRBJ2-1; D not resolved. This CDR3 spans 15 amino acids. V gave up 0 bases and J gave up 7 bases, with 14 bases separating them. Germline CDR1 reads SGDLS; CDR2 reads YYNGEE. As DNA, the CDR3 is TGTGCCAGCAGCGTAGTAACAGCCCCTGGGAATGAGCAGTTCTTC. Amino acid sequence: CASSVVTAPGNEQFF.

J is TRBJ2-5 and V is TRBV4-1; 11 bases fit TRBD2. V was pared by 1 base and J by 2 bases, with 9 bases of the junction left unmatched. CDR1 is MGHRA, CDR2 YSYEKL, per germline. CDR3 length equals 18 residues. In DNA, the CDR3 is TGCGCCAGCAGCCAAGTAACCCTAGCGGGGGGTGGTCAAGAGACCCAGTACTTC. Translated, it gives CASSQVTLAGGGQETQYF.

The CDR3: CASSSQGQLYTDTQYF. The CDR3 DNA reads as TGTGCCAGCAGCTCGCAAGGACAGCTCTACACAGATACGCAGTATTTT. The chain carries TRBV7-3 and TRBJ2-3; TRBD1 might be the D (6 bases). This CDR3 contains 16 residues. The V and J ends lost 4 bases and 2 bases respectively, with 16 bases between them. Germline V gene lookup returns CDR1 SGHTA and CDR2 FQGTGA. The full variable domain, its missing parts supplied by reference TRBV7-3 and TRBJ2-3, is GAGVSQTPSNKVTEKGKYVELRCDPISGHTALYWYRQSLGQGPEFLIYFQGTGAADDSGLPNDRFFAVRPEGSVSTLKIQRTERGDSAVYLCASSSQGQLYTDTQYFGPGTRLTVL.

This chain connects TRBV13 to TRBJ2-7; D is possibly TRBD1 (6 bases). Per the germline V gene, CDR1 is PRHDT and CDR2 is FYEKMQ (reference sequence). V shed 3 bases and J shed 3 bases, with 15 bases lying between them. The CDR3 spans 15 residues. The CDR3 DNA reads as TGTGCCAGCAGCTTCACCGGACAGAACCTCTACGAGCAGTACTTC. Translated: CASSFTGQNLYEQYF.

The chain has TRBV6-6 and TRBJ1-6, with D tentatively TRBD1 (5 bases). This CDR3 region has 14 residues. V lost 7 bases to trimming and J lost 7 bases, with 14 bases between them. Germline-derived CDR1 and CDR2 are MNHNY and SVGAGI (reference sequence). The CDR3 coding sequence is TGTGCCAGCACCCCTCAAAGACAGAATTCACCCCTCCACTTT. Translated: CASTPQRQNSPLHF.

This chain uses TRBV5-4 with TRBJ2-5, with D perhaps TRBD2 (5 bases). In germline, CDR1 is SGHNT, CDR2 YYREEE (reference sequence). V lost 4 bases, J lost 4 bases, and 20 bases lay in between. The CDR3 totals 16 residues. CDR3 amino acids: CASSLGGRTEGETQYF. The CDR3 bases are TGTGCCAGCAGCCTAGGTGGAAGAACTGAGGGAGAGACCCAGTACTTC.

The rearrangement joins TRBV19 to TRBJ1-5; D gene unclear. The V and J ends lost 0 bases and 5 bases respectively, with 5 bases between them. Germline V gene data show CDR1 as LNHDA and CDR2 as SQIVND (reference sequence). This CDR3 region has 13 residues. The CDR3, as DNA: TGTGCCAGTAGTATAGATCGAGATCAGCCCCAGCATTTT. Translating it yields CASSIDRDQPQHF.

This clone was counted a single time. The rearrangement uses TRBV6-6 and TRBJ2-4; D is perhaps TRBD2 (5 bases). The CDR3 totals 13 residues. Germline V gene lookup returns CDR1 MNHNY and CDR2 SVGAGI (reference sequence). V shed 6 bases and J shed 9 bases, with 15 bases lying between them. This CDR3 is CASRSEGFAIQYF. The CDR3 bases are TGTGCCAGCAGATCCGAGGGTTTCGCCATTCAGTACTTC.

This chain joins TRBV9 and TRBJ2-5, with 8 bases matching TRBD1. Germline CDR1 is SGDLS and CDR2 is YYNGEE. The CDR3 has 15 amino acids. V was pared by 0 bases and J by 8 bases, with 9 bases of the junction left unmatched. This CDR3 is CASSVAAGGSETQYF. CDR3 in DNA: TGTGCCAGCAGCGTAGCCGCAGGGGGCTCGGAAACCCAGTACTTC. The whole variable domain, remainder taken from reference TRBV9 and TRBJ2-5, is DSGVTQTPKHLITATGQRVTLRCSPRSGDLSVYWYQQSLDQGLQFLIQYYNGEERAKGNILERFSAQQFPDLHSELNLSSLELGDSALYFCASSVAAGGSETQYFGPGTRLLVL.

J is TRBJ2-3 and V is TRBV4-2; the D gene is possibly TRBD2 (7 bases). CDR1 and CDR2 (germline): LGHNA, YNFKEQ. This CDR3 is built from 19 residues. V shed 0 bases and J shed 2 bases, with 21 bases lying between them. CDR3 nucleotides: TGTGCCAGCAGCCAAGAAGGGGGGGACGGTCCGGCCCTCACAGATACGCAGTATTTT. Translating it yields CASSQEGGDGPALTDTQYF.

The rearrangement uses TRBV6-1 and TRBJ2-5, with TRBD2 identical over 10 bases. There are 14 residues in the CDR3. Germline V gene lookup returns CDR1 MNHNS and CDR2 SASEGT. Trimming cost V 9 bases and J 2 bases; bases outside gene matches: 6. CDR3 amino acids: CASTAGGSQETQYF. DNA for the CDR3: TGTGCCAGTACAGCGGGGGGGTCTCAAGAGACCCAGTACTTC.

This chain links TRBV5-8 with TRBJ1-4, with a tentative D call TRBD1 (5 bases). Trimming pared 2 bases from V and 0 bases from J, leaving 11 bases between. Germline-derived CDR1 and CDR2 are SGHTS and YDEGEE. The CDR3 sequence is 16 residues long. The CDR3: CASSLPLTATNEKLFF. DNA of the CDR3: TGTGCCAGCAGCTTACCATTGACAGCAACTAATGAAAAACTGTTTTTT.